What follows are 18 T cell receptor beta chains derived from one specimen sequenced in a study of blood T cell repertoires in COVID-19 (dated by TCRdb to 2018 to 2021). Libraries were built with the immunoSEQ multiplex PCR assay. Here the immuneACCESS table is served through TCRdb, limited to in-frame sequences with V and J called. Missing clones are a known gap in these copies; in checked studies unresolved V genes cover under half, and the rest lacks a known reason. The sample profile shows approximately 70,000 clones; about 86% of them were found once. Of the sample, 3.9% is held by the ten largest clones. Sample: peripheral blood. These TCRs come from a man aged 70-80 years with active COVID-19.

The gene calls are TRBV27 and TRBJ2-1, with a tentative D call TRBD2 (6 bases). With 7 bases removed from V and 2 bases from J, the gap between germline ends came to 9 bases. Germline CDR1 reads MNHEY; CDR2 reads SMNVEV (reference sequence). CDR3 size: 13 residues. As DNA, the CDR3 is TGTGCCAGCACGGACTACCCCTACAATGAGCAGTTCTTC. As protein: CASTDYPYNEQFF.

V gene TRBV5-1 combines with J gene TRBJ2-5; 13 nucleotides line up with TRBD2. This CDR3 contains 18 residues. From germline, CDR1 is SGHRS and CDR2 YFSETQ. The ends lost 0 bases at V and 2 bases at J; junction bases unmatched: 7. The CDR3 is CASSLAPGTSGTQETQYF. The CDR3 region has the DNA TGCGCCAGCAGCTTGGCCCCCGGGACTAGCGGGACACAAGAGACCCAGTACTTC.

This chain connects TRBV11-2 to TRBJ1-1; D gene unclear. The CDR3 length is 15 residues. Trimming removed 0 bases from V and 1 base from J, with 9 bases in between. CDR1 and CDR2 (germline): SGHAT, FQNNGV. This chain's CDR3 is CASSLDRLGNTEAFF. As DNA, the CDR3 is TGTGCCAGCAGCTTAGATAGACTGGGGAACACTGAAGCTTTCTTT.

The chain links TRBV28 to TRBJ2-7; D may be TRBD2 (6 bases). The germline V and J ends were trimmed by 6 bases and 2 bases, with 14 bases remaining between them. This CDR3 region has 14 residues. The germline CDR1 and CDR2 sequences are MDHEN and SYDVKM. CDR3 region: CASSRAGSAYEQYF. The CDR3, as DNA: TGTGCCAGCAGCCGGGCGGGGTCGGCCTACGAGCAGTACTTC.

This chain connects TRBV6-5 to TRBJ2-3, with TRBD2 as a possible D gene (5 bases). The V end was cut by 8 bases, the J end by 4 bases, with 19 bases between. The CDR3 consists of 15 residues. CDR1 is MNHEY, CDR2 SVGAGI, per germline. The CDR3 DNA follows: TGTGCCAGCCGGCGCGACACTAGGACCCCAGATACGCAGTATTTT. Its protein product is CASRRDTRTPDTQYF.

The genes are TRBV12-5 and TRBJ2-5, with 8 nucleotides matching TRBD2. Germline loops: CDR1 LGHNT, CDR2 FRNRAP. The V gene end was trimmed by 6 bases and the J gene end by 5 bases; junction bases not matched to a gene: 14. CDR3 size: 16 residues. CDR3 sequence reads: CASGRGVSGSRETQYF. CDR3 DNA sequence: TGTGCTAGTGGGCGAGGGGTCAGCGGGAGCAGGGAGACCCAGTACTTC.

This chain uses TRBV4-2 with TRBJ1-1; D is uncertain. Germline CDR1 and CDR2: LGHNA and YNFKEQ. The ends were cut back, 0 bases at V and 1 base at J, with 9 bases in the middle. CDR3 length: 15 amino acids. The CDR3 loop reads CASSQDPTRNTEAFF. In DNA form, the CDR3 reads TGTGCCAGCAGCCAAGACCCTACCCGGAACACTGAAGCTTTCTTT.

This sequence joins TRBV6-2 or TRBV6-3 and TRBJ2-1; possible D gene TRBD2, 5 bases. CDR3 length: 16 amino acids. Germline V gene lookup returns CDR1 MNHEY and CDR2 SVGEGT. The germline V and J ends were trimmed by 0 bases and 4 bases, with 13 bases remaining between them. CDR3 region: CASSYSIERTYNEQFF. In DNA form, the CDR3 reads TGTGCCAGCAGTTACTCGATTGAGCGGACGTACAATGAGCAGTTCTTC.

This chain uses TRBV12-3 or TRBV12-4 with TRBJ1-1; TRBD1 is a possible D gene (5 bases). Trimming left V 3 bases short and J 6 bases short, with 11 bases between. The length of the CDR3 is 13 residues. The CDR3 DNA is TGTGCCAGCAGTTTGGTTTTAGGGGCTGAAGCTTTCTTT. This encodes CASSLVLGAEAFF.

The rearrangement uses TRBV6-5 and TRBJ2-1, with 14 bases that match TRBD2. CDR1 is MNHEY, CDR2 SVGAGI, per germline. CDR3 size: 14 residues. The junction had 2 bases not matched to a gene; V was cut back by 6 bases and J by 7 bases. The CDR3 spells CASRRLAGGNEQFF. The CDR3 DNA sequence: TGTGCCAGCAGGAGACTAGCGGGGGGGAATGAGCAGTTCTTC.

The rearrangement joins TRBV24-1 to TRBJ2-5; 9 bases fit TRBD2. Germline loops: CDR1 KGHDR, CDR2 SFDVKD. The CDR3 runs to 13 residues. V shed 9 bases, J shed 1 base, and the junction held 2 bases outside the gene matches. CDR3 sequence reads: CATAGGAQETQYF. For the CDR3, the DNA is TGTGCCACCGCGGGGGGGGCCCAAGAGACCCAGTACTTC.

V gene TRBV18 combines with J gene TRBJ2-5, with D unresolved. Germline assignment: CDR1 KGHSH and CDR2 LQKENI. The CDR3 is 14 amino acids. Trimming removed 6 bases at V and 2 bases at J, with 13 bases between. CDR3 nucleotide sequence: TGTGCCAGCTCCCCCTTCGAGGCTCAAGAGACCCAGTACTTC. This translates into CASSPFEAQETQYF.

The chain carries TRBV7-3 and TRBJ2-3, with D possibly being TRBD1 (6 bases). The CDR3 totals 14 residues. Germline CDR1 and CDR2: SGHTA and FQGTGA. Deletions cut 5 bases from V and 2 bases from J, with 11 bases between. CDR3 sequence: CASSPDRNTDTQYF. The CDR3 coding sequence is TGTGCCAGCAGCCCGGACAGAAACACAGATACGCAGTATTTT.

This rearrangement joins TRBV5-1 to TRBJ2-2, with TRBD1 as a possible D gene (5 bases). The length of the CDR3 is 16 residues. Germline-derived CDR1 and CDR2 are SGHRS and YFSETQ. V was cut by 2 bases and J by 0 bases, with 11 bases left in between. CDR3 amino acids: CASSFGRAPNTGELFF. CDR3 in DNA: TGCGCCAGCAGCTTTGGCAGGGCACCGAACACCGGGGAGCTGTTTTTT.

The genes are TRBV3-1 (or the pseudogene TRBV3-2) and TRBJ2-3; TRBD1 aligns across 10 bases. The CDR3 consists of 15 residues. After removal of 6 bases from V and 4 bases from J, the junction contained 7 bases not matched to a gene. Germline-derived CDR1 and CDR2 are LGHDT and YNNKEL (reference sequence). The CDR3, as DNA: TGTGCCAGCAGGGCCGTCGGGACAGGGGCAGATACGCAGTATTTT. Translating it yields CASRAVGTGADTQYF.

CDR3 nucleotides: TGTGCCAGCAGCTTGGTGCCCAGCGGGGTAAACACCGGGGAGCTGTTTTTT. Translation: CASSLVPSGVNTGELFF. The gene calls are TRBV5-5 and TRBJ2-2; TRBD2 aligns across 7 bases. CDR1 and CDR2 from the germline V gene are SGHKS and YYEKEE (reference sequence). The length of the CDR3 is 17 residues. V lost 0 bases to trimming and J lost 2 bases; unmatched junction nucleotides: 7.

In this sample, this clone turned up once. The CDR3 reads CASSRRDSAYEQYF. The CDR3 DNA sequence: TGTGCCAGCAGCCGCCGGGACTCAGCCTACGAGCAGTACTTC. The genes are TRBV27 and TRBJ2-7; tentative D call: TRBD2 (6 bases). Germline V gene data show CDR1 as MNHEY and CDR2 as SMNVEV (reference sequence). The V end lost 6 bases, the J end lost 2 bases, and 14 bases lay between the germline ends. The CDR3 runs to 14 residues.

The V gene is TRBV4-2, the J gene TRBJ2-2, with 9 bases lining up with TRBD2. The CDR3 runs 17 residues. CDR1 and CDR2 (germline): LGHNA, YNFKEQ. Losses at the gene ends were 4 bases for V and 3 bases for J; bases not matched to a gene: 9. CDR3: CASSPRGREGDTGELFF. In DNA form, the CDR3 reads TGTGCCAGCAGCCCCCGGGGGCGGGAGGGGGACACCGGGGAGCTGTTTTTT.